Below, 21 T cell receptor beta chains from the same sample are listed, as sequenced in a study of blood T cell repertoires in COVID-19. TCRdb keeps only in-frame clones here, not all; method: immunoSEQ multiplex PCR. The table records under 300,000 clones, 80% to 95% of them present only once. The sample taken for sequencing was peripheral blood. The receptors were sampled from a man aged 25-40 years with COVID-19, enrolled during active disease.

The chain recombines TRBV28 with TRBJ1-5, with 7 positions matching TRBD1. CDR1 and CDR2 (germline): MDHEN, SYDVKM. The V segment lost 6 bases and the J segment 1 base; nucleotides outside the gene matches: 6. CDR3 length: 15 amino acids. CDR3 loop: CASRSGTASNQPQHF. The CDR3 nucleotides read TGTGCCAGCAGGTCCGGGACAGCGAGCAATCAGCCCCAGCATTTT.

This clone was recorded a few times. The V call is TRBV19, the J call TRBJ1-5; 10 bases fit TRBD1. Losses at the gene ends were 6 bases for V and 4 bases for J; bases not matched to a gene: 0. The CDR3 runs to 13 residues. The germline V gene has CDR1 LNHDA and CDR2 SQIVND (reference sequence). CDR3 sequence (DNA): TGTGCCAGTAGGGGACAGGGGAATCAGCCCCAGCATTTT. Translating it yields CASRGQGNQPQHF.

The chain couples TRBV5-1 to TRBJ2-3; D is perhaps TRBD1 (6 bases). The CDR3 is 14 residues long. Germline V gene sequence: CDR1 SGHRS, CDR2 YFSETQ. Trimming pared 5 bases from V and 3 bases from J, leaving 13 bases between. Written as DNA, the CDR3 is TGCGCCAGCAGGGACAGTGTGAGTACAGATACGCAGTATTTT. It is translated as CASRDSVSTDTQYF.

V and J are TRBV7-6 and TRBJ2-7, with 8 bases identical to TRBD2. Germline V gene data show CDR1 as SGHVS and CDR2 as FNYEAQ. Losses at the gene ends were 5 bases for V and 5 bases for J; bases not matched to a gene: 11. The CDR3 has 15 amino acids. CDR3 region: CASSPISGDVHEQYF. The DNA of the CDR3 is TGTGCCAGCAGCCCTATTAGCGGGGACGTACACGAGCAGTACTTC.

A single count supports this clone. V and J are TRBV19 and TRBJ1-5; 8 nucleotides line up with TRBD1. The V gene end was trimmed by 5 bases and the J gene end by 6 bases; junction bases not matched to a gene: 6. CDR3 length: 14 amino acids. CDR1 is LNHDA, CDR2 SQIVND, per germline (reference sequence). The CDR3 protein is CASSSTGGGQPQHF. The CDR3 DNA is TGTGCCAGTAGTTCCACAGGGGGAGGTCAGCCCCAGCATTTT.

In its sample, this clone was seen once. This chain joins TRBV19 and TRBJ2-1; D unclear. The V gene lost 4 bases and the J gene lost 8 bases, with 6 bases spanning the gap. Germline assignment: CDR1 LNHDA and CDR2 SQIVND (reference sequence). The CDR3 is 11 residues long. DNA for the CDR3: TGTGCCAGTAGTACCCGGTATGAGCAGTTCTTC. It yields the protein CASSTRYEQFF.

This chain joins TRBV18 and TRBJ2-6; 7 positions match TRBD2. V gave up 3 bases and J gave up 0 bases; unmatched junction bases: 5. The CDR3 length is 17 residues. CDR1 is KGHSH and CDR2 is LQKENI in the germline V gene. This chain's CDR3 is CASSPGRVGSGANVLTF. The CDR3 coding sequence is TGTGCCAGCTCACCGGGGAGGGTTGGCTCTGGGGCCAACGTCCTGACTTTC.

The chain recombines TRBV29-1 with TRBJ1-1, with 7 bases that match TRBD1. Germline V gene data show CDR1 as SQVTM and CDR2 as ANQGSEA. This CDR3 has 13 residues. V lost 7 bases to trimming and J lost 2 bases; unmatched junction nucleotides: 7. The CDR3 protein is CSAGQERNTEAFF. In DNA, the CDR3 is TGCAGCGCCGGACAGGAGAGAAACACTGAAGCTTTCTTT.

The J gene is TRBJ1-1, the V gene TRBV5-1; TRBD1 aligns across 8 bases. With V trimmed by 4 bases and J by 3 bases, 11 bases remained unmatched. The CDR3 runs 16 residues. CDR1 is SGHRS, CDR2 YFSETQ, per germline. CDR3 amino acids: CASSLGQGGRDTEAFF. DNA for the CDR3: TGCGCCAGCAGCCTAGGACAGGGTGGGAGAGACACTGAAGCTTTCTTT.

The CDR3 loop reads CASSLVGGETEAFF. CDR3 sequence (DNA): TGTGCCAGCAGCTTAGTGGGGGGAGAGACTGAAGCTTTCTTT. The V gene is TRBV7-9, the J gene TRBJ1-1; D might be TRBD1 (5 bases). V gave up 1 base and J gave up 5 bases, with 11 bases separating them. Germline V CDR1 and CDR2: SEHNR, FQNEAQ (reference sequence). CDR3 length equals 14 residues. Together with reference TRBV7-9 and TRBJ1-1, the CDR3 gives the full variable domain: DTGVSQNPRHKITKRGQNVTFRCDPISEHNRLYWYRQTLGQGPEFLTYFQNEAQLEKSRLLSDRFSAERPKGSFSTLEIQRTEQGDSAMYLCASSLVGGETEAFFGQGTRLTVV.

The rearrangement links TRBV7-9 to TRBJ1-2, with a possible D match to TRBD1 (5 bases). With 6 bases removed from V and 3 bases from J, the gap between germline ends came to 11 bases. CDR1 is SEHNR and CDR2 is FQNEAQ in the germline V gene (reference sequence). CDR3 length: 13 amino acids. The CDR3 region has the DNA TGTGCCAGCAGTCTGACAGCCCACTATGGCTACACCTTC. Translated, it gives CASSLTAHYGYTF.

The CDR3 protein is CASSQDSQNYNEQFF. In DNA, the CDR3 is TGTGCCAGCAGCCAAGATAGCCAGAACTACAATGAGCAGTTCTTC. The gene calls are TRBV3-1 (or the pseudogene TRBV3-2) and TRBJ2-1; D not certain. CDR3 length: 15 residues. CDR1 is LGHDT, CDR2 YNNKEL, per germline (reference sequence). Trimming removed 0 bases at V and 3 bases at J, with 9 bases between.

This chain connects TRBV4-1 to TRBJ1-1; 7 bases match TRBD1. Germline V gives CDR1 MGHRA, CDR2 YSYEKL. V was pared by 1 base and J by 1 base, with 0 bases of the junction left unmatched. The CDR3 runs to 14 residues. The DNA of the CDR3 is TGCGCCAGCAGCCAAGGGGACAGGAACACTGAAGCTTTCTTT. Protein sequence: CASSQGDRNTEAFF.

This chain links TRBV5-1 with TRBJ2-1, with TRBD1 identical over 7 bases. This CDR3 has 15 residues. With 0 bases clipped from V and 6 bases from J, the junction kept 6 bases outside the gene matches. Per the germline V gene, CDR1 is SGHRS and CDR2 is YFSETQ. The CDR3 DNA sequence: TGCGCCAGCAGCTTGGGGGGACAGAATACCAATGAGCAGTTCTTC. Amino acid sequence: CASSLGGQNTNEQFF.

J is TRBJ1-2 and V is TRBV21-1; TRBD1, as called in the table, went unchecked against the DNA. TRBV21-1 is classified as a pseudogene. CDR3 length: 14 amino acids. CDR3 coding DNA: TGTGCCAGCAGCTCCAGGGGGCGGTCTGGTGGCTACACCTTC. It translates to CASSSRGRSGGYTF.

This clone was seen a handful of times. Here the CDR3 DNA reads TGCAGCGTTGAAAAGCCGGACAGGGGGCACTATGGCTACACCTTC. This translates into CSVEKPDRGHYGYTF. V and J are TRBV29-1 and TRBJ1-2; 11 bases are a match to TRBD1. The CDR3 has 15 residues. In germline, CDR1 is SQVTM, CDR2 ANQGSEA. V lost 2 bases and J lost 3; bases outside the gene matches: 5.

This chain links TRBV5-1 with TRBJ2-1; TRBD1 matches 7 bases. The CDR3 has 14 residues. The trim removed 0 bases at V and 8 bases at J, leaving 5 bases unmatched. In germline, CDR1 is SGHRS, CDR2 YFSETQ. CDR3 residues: CASSLGQGEDEQFF. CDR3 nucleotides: TGCGCCAGCAGCTTGGGACAGGGCGAGGATGAGCAGTTCTTC.

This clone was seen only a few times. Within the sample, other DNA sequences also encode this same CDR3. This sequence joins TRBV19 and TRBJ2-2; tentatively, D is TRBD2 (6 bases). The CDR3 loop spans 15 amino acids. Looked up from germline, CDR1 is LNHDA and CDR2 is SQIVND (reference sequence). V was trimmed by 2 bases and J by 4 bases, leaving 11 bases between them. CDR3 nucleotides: TGTGCCAGTAGTATACAGGGAGCGGGCACCGGGGAGCTGTTTTTT. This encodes CASSIQGAGTGELFF.

The CDR3 region has the DNA TGTGCCAGCAGACCTCCCCAGGGAATGGATGGCTACACCTTC. Its translation: CASRPPQGMDGYTF. The chain combines TRBV9 with TRBJ1-2; the D gene is possibly TRBD1 (5 bases). V gave up 5 bases and J gave up 6 bases, with 17 bases separating them. This CDR3 comprises 14 residues. Germline CDR1 reads SGDLS; CDR2 reads YYNGEE.

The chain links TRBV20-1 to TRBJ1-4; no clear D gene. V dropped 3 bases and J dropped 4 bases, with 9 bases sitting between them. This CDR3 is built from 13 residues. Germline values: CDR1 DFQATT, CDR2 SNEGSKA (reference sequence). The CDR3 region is CSASGGFNEKLFF. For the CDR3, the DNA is TGCAGTGCTAGTGGCGGGTTTAATGAAAAACTGTTTTTT.

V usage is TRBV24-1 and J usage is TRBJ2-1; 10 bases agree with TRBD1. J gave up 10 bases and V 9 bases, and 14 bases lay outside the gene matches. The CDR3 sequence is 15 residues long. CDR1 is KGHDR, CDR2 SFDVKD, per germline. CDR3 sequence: CATGPGQGGVAEQFF. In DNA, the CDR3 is TGTGCCACCGGACCTGGACAGGGGGGAGTAGCGGAGCAGTTCTTC.